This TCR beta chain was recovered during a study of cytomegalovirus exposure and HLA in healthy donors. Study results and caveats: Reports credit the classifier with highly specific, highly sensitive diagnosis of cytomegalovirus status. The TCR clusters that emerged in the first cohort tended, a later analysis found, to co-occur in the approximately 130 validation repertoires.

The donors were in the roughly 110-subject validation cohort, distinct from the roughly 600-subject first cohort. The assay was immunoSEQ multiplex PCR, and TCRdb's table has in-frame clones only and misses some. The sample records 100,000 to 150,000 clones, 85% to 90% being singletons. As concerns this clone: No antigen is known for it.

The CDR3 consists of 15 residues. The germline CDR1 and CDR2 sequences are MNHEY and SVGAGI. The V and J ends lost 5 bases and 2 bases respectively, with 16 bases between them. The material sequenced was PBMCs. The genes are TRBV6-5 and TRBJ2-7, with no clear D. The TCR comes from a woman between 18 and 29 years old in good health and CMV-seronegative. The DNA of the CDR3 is TGTGCCAGCAGTCGAACAGCCTCCCGGACCTACGAGCAGTACTTC. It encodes CASSRTASRTYEQYF.